This T cell receptor beta chain comes out of a study of T-cell memory formation after mild COVID-19. TCRdb recomputed calls from the 5' RACE reads with MiXCR, one row per CDR3 protein. The table lists about 150,000 distinct CDR3 sequences, under 30% of them singletons. The V gene's germline CDR1 is DFQATT and CDR2 SNEGSKA (reference sequence). CDR3 size: 18 residues. With 5 bases clipped from V and 1 base from J, the junction kept 15 bases outside the gene matches. General study points: The pre-infection memory compartment contained some responding clones, suggesting cross-reactive memory joined. CD4+ contracting clones were mainly CM and EM; CD8+ ones, EMRA.

This clonotype showed up many times. Antigen: not known. Sequenced material: PBMCs or a T cell subset sorted from them (not recorded which). This chain connects TRBV20-1 to TRBJ2-2; 8 bases align to TRBD2. This clonotype originated in an adult woman who had mild COVID-19 (a few samples of this study predate the infection). Cell type and time point are not known. DNA for the CDR3: TGCAGTGCTTTCAGACAGACGGCGGGAGGTCTGAACACCGGGGAGCTGTTTTTT. It is translated as CSAFRQTAGGLNTGELFF.